Listed below are T cell receptor beta chains from one sample, sequenced in a study of blood T cell repertoires in COVID-19. Sequencing was performed with immunoSEQ multiplex PCR; in TCRdb, only in-frame clones are kept and a portion is missing. This sample yields more than 85,000 clones, of which roughly 89% are seen a single time; 3% to 4% belongs to the top ten. The specimen sequenced was peripheral blood. The receptors were gathered from a woman in her 70s with acute or convalescent COVID-19. The CDR3 runs from the conserved cysteine through the conserved F or W. The order of the fields is CDR3 DNA, CDR3 protein, clone size, D gene, V gene, J gene, CDR3 length. A D gene is named only where the DNA matches it firmly. Rows give clone size only sometimes, using once, few, many, or a class for an expanded clone.

TGTGCCAGCAGCCATTTCGCGGGGGGCAGAAACACCATATATTTT	CASSHFAGGRNTIYF	-	-	TRBV3-1/TRBV3-2	TRBJ1-3	15
TGTGCCAGTAGTATGATTACCGTGGACAGGCTAAGCTCACCCCTCCACTTT	CASSMITVDRLSSPLHF	-	TRBD1	TRBV19	TRBJ1-6	17
TGTGCCAGCAGTTGGGGCAGGGTGGTCAATGAGCAGTTCTTC	CASSWGRVVNEQFF	-	-	TRBV28	TRBJ2-1	14
TGTGCCAGCAGCTTAGATCAGGGACTTTCACCCCTCCACTTT	CASSLDQGLSPLHF	once	-	TRBV7-9	TRBJ1-6	14
TGTGCCAGCAGTGAAGGTCCGTATGGCTACACCTTC	CASSEGPYGYTF	once	-	TRBV2	TRBJ1-2	12
TGTGCCAGCAGATCCCAGGGGAACACTGAAGCTTTCTTT	CASRSQGNTEAFF	-	-	TRBV6-5	TRBJ1-1	13
TGTGCCAGCTCCCCGAGCGTACGCACAGATACGCAGTATTTT	CASSPSVRTDTQYF	-	-	TRBV18	TRBJ2-3	14
TGCGCCAGCAGTGATTCAGGGACAAATCAGCCCCAGCATTTT	CASSDSGTNQPQHF	-	-	TRBV10-2	TRBJ1-5	14
TGTGCCAGCAGCAGCCGTCGACGGACTAGGGGCCCAGATACGCAGTATTTT	CASSSRRRTRGPDTQYF	-	TRBD2	TRBV7-2	TRBJ2-3	17
TGTGCCAGCAGTAACCAGGGGCTACCCAATTCACCCCTCCACTTT	CASSNQGLPNSPLHF	-	-	TRBV28	TRBJ1-6	15
TGCGCCAGCAGCCAACAGGGAATCGGCCACAATGAGCAGTTCTTC	CASSQQGIGHNEQFF	-	-	TRBV5-1	TRBJ2-1	15
TGCGCCAGCAGTGCCGGGTCGATAAATGAAAAACTGTTTTTT	CASSAGSINEKLFF	-	-	TRBV10-1	TRBJ1-4	14
TGTGCCAGCAGTTTAACAGCCGGGACAGGGCGCAATTCACCCCTCCACTTT	CASSLTAGTGRNSPLHF	-	TRBD1	TRBV28	TRBJ1-6	17
TGTGCCAGCAGCCAAGTCCGGGCAGATACGCAGTATTTT	CASSQVRADTQYF	once	-	TRBV14	TRBJ2-3	13
TGTGCCAGCAGTAGCGGGATCGGATACGAGCAGTACTTC	CASSSGIGYEQYF	-	TRBD2	TRBV6-5	TRBJ2-7	13
TGTGCCAGTAGTATTGCGGGGGGAGGCAACACTGAAGCTTTCTTT	CASSIAGGGNTEAFF	-	-	TRBV19	TRBJ1-1	15
TGTGCCAGCTCACCACTCCCTAGCGGGAGTGCCGGGGAGCTGTTTTTT	CASSPLPSGSAGELFF	once	TRBD2	TRBV18	TRBJ2-2	16
TGTGCCAGCAGTTTTAGCGGGGCCGGGGAGCTGTTTTTT	CASSFSGAGELFF	-	TRBD2	TRBV11-2	TRBJ2-2	13
TGTGCCAGCAGCTTAATGGTAGGACATGCAGCTTTCTTT	CASSLMVGHAAFF	once	-	TRBV7-9	TRBJ1-1	13
TGTGCCAGCAGTACAGGGGGCCTGAACACTGAAGCTTTCTTT	CASSTGGLNTEAFF	-	TRBD1	TRBV28	TRBJ1-1	14
TGTGCCAGCAGTTTATCCTCTCTCAGGACGCAGTATTTT	CASSLSSLRTQYF	-	-	TRBV28	TRBJ2-3	13
TGTGCCAGCAGCCAAGGTTGGGCTAGCACCGGTGAGCAGTTCTTC	CASSQGWASTGEQFF	-	-	TRBV3-1/TRBV3-2	TRBJ2-1	15
TGTGCCAGTAGTATTTTATATAATTCACCCCTCCACTTT	CASSILYNSPLHF	-	-	TRBV19	TRBJ1-6	13
TGTGCCAGCTCAGGAGGCAAAAATGAAAAACTGTTTTTT	CASSGGKNEKLFF	-	-	TRBV18	TRBJ1-4	13
TGTGCCAGCTCACTAAACCCCCTCGATGGGAGGCGGGACACCATATATTTT	CASSLNPLDGRRDTIYF	-	-	TRBV18	TRBJ1-3	17
TGTGCCAGCAGCCAAGATCTGGCAGGAAATCAGCCCCAGCATTTT	CASSQDLAGNQPQHF	-	-	TRBV3-1/TRBV3-2	TRBJ1-5	15
TGTGCCAGCAGCTTGCGACTAACTAGCACAGATACGCAGTATTTT	CASSLRLTSTDTQYF	-	-	TRBV5-5	TRBJ2-3	15
TGCGCCAGCAGCCAAGTTACTAGCTTCAACACCGGGGAGCTGTTTTTT	CASSQVTSFNTGELFF	-	-	TRBV4-1	TRBJ2-2	16
TGTGCCAGCAAAACCCGAGCGTCGAACTCTGGAAACACCATATATTTT	CASKTRASNSGNTIYF	once	-	TRBV5-8	TRBJ1-3	16
TGTGCCAGCTCACCACCCGGGACAGGGCCACGGAATGAGCAGTTCTTC	CASSPPGTGPRNEQFF	-	TRBD1	TRBV18	TRBJ2-1	16
TGTGCCACAAGTCGACAGGTCGGTGGTCAGCCCCAGCATTTT	CATSRQVGGQPQHF	-	-	TRBV19	TRBJ1-5	14
TGTGCCAGCACCCCGGACAGGACCAACACCGGGGAGCTGTTTTTT	CASTPDRTNTGELFF	-	TRBD1	TRBV3-1/TRBV3-2	TRBJ2-2	15
TGTGCCAGCAGGCGAGGGACAGGTAATAATTCACCCCTCCACTTT	CASRRGTGNNSPLHF	-	TRBD1	TRBV9	TRBJ1-6	15
TGTGCCAGCAGCCTCCTTGACAGGGACTATGGCTACACCTTC	CASSLLDRDYGYTF	-	TRBD1	TRBV7-9	TRBJ1-2	14
TGCGCCAGCAGCTTGGGGGCTAGCGGGGGAAGTCAAGAGACCCAGTACTTC	CASSLGASGGSQETQYF	-	TRBD2	TRBV5-1	TRBJ2-5	17
TGTGCCACCAGCAAGACAGGGACCTACGAGCAGTACTTC	CATSKTGTYEQYF	-	TRBD1	TRBV15	TRBJ2-7	13
TGTGCCAGCAGTAACCCGGGACACACCGAAGAGACCCAGTACTTC	CASSNPGHTEETQYF	-	-	TRBV28	TRBJ2-5	15
TGTGCCTGGTTGGGAGGCCTCACTGAAGCTTTCTTT	CAWLGGLTEAFF	once	-	TRBV30	TRBJ1-1	12
TGTGCCAGCGCGTACGGGGGTGGAGAGCAGTTCTTC	CASAYGGGEQFF	-	-	TRBV19	TRBJ2-1	12
TGTGCCAGCAGCCACAATACAGGGGGGACTGAAGCTTTCTTT	CASSHNTGGTEAFF	-	TRBD1	TRBV3-1/TRBV3-2	TRBJ1-1	14
TGTGCCAGCACCATCACCAGGGGGCTGATCGAAGATTATATGAACACTGAAGCTTTCTTT	CASTITRGLIEDYMNTEAFF	-	TRBD1	TRBV7-8	TRBJ1-1	20
TGTGCCAGTAGTATCTGGGGGGTAAGTCAGCCCCAGCATTTT	CASSIWGVSQPQHF	-	-	TRBV19	TRBJ1-5	14
TGTGCCAGCAGCAGACAGGGGTCCTCCTACGAGCAGTACTTC	CASSRQGSSYEQYF	-	TRBD1	TRBV7-2	TRBJ2-7	14
TGTGCCAGTAGTATCAGCGCGGGAGGCCACCGTTACGAGCAGTACTTC	CASSISAGGHRYEQYF	once	TRBD2	TRBV19	TRBJ2-7	16
TGTGCCAGTAGTATAGATCATACAGGGTCCAACGAGCAGTACTTC	CASSIDHTGSNEQYF	once	-	TRBV19	TRBJ2-7	15
TGTGCCAGCAGCTTAGCTCGGGGGTCGGGTCAGCCCCAGCATTTT	CASSLARGSGQPQHF	-	-	TRBV7-9	TRBJ1-5	15
TGCGCCAGCAGCTCCCAGGTGACATCTAACTATGGCTACACCTTC	CASSSQVTSNYGYTF	-	-	TRBV5-1	TRBJ1-2	15
TGTGCCATCAGTGAAGGAGGGAAGGTTTACGAGCAGTACTTC	CAISEGGKVYEQYF	-	-	TRBV10-3	TRBJ2-7	14
TGCGCCAGCAGCTGGGGACAGGCAGAAAATGAAAAACTGTTTTTT	CASSWGQAENEKLFF	-	TRBD1	TRBV5-1	TRBJ1-4	15
TGTGCCAGCAGCCCCGATACTTTCTCCTATAATTCACCCCTCCACTTT	CASSPDTFSYNSPLHF	few	-	TRBV7-9	TRBJ1-6	16
TGTGCCAGCAGCGACAGTACTTCCAAATATGAAAGCACAGATACGCAGTATTTT	CASSDSTSKYESTDTQYF	-	-	TRBV5-4	TRBJ2-3	18
TGTGCCAGCAGCCCCCGTGGTAGCGGGGGATCAGATACGCAGTATTTT	CASSPRGSGGSDTQYF	-	TRBD2	TRBV3-1/TRBV3-2	TRBJ2-3	16
TGTGCCATCAGTGAAAGGACAGGGAACTATGGCTACACCTTC	CAISERTGNYGYTF	-	TRBD1	TRBV10-3	TRBJ1-2	14
TGTGCCAGTGGACAGGGGGCTGTCACTGAGCAGTACTTC	CASGQGAVTEQYF	-	TRBD1	TRBV2	TRBJ2-7	13
TGTGCCAGCAGCCAAGATCCGGGGGGGTGGACTGAAGCTTTCTTT	CASSQDPGGWTEAFF	-	-	TRBV3-1/TRBV3-2	TRBJ1-1	15
TGCAGCGTTAACAGGGCTCGGGAGCAGTTCTTC	CSVNRAREQFF	-	-	TRBV29-1	TRBJ2-1	11
TGTGCCAGCAGCTTTCGGTCTATGGGCAATCAGCCCCAGCATTTT	CASSFRSMGNQPQHF	-	-	TRBV5-6	TRBJ1-5	15
TGTGCCAGCTCACCATTTGACACTGTCCCTAATGAAAAACTGTTTTTT	CASSPFDTVPNEKLFF	-	-	TRBV18	TRBJ1-4	16
TGTGCCAGCAGCTTAGCGGTCCGGCGGGAGGCGGGGACAGATACGCAGTATTTT	CASSLAVRREAGTDTQYF	-	TRBD2	TRBV7-9	TRBJ2-3	18
TGTGCTAGTGGCTCGGGACGGGAGGCCACAGATACGCAGTATTTT	CASGSGREATDTQYF	-	TRBD2	TRBV12-5	TRBJ2-3	15